A selection of T cell receptor beta chains follows, all from one sample in a study of long-term antiretroviral therapy in people with HIV. Profiled with immunoSEQ multiplex PCR; TCRdb holds only in-frame clones, not every one. The data contain about 31,000 clones, roughly three quarters of them seen just once; the ten biggest clones take up about 3%. The starting material was unsorted PBMCs, obtained 1.9 years after starting antiretroviral therapy. The receptors were sampled from a man younger than 30 with HIV. CDR3s include the opening cysteine and the closing phenylalanine or tryptophan. D genes are given only for firm matches. Clone size is not always given. Where it is, it says once, few, many or a class for expanded clones.

j_call v_call clone_size d_call cdr3_nt cdr3_aa
TRBJ1-1 TRBV11-1 - - TGTGCCAGCAGCTTAGTCTTCGAGAACACTGAAGCTTTCTTT CASSLVFENTEAFF
TRBJ1-2 TRBV11-2 - - TGTGCCAGCAGCCCCCGAATAGACTTAGGCGGCTACACCTTC CASSPRIDLGGYTF
TRBJ1-1 TRBV2 - TRBD1 TGTGCCAGCAGCGCAAGGACAGGGGTGGACACTGAAGCTTTCTTT CASSARTGVDTEAFF
TRBJ2-3 TRBV28 - - TGTGCCAGCAGTTTCATTGACGGAGATACGCAGTATTTT CASSFIDGDTQYF
TRBJ2-1 TRBV11-3 - - TGTGCCAGCAGCTTAGGTCTCCGGACCTCCGGCGATGAGCAGTTCTTC CASSLGLRTSGDEQFF
TRBJ1-5 TRBV15 - - TGTGCCACCAGCAGAGTTCTAAGCAATCAGCCCCAGCATTTT CATSRVLSNQPQHF
TRBJ2-2 TRBV10-3 - TRBD1 TGTGCCATCAGTGAACAGGGGGCTGCCGGGGAGCTGTTTTTT CAISEQGAAGELFF
TRBJ2-3 TRBV4-1 - - TGCGCCAGCAGCCCGGCGGCCAGCACAGATACGCAGTATTTT CASSPAASTDTQYF
TRBJ2-2 TRBV7-2 - TRBD1 TGTGCCAGCAGCGGGGACAGGCGGTACACCGGGGAGCTGTTTTTT CASSGDRRYTGELFF
TRBJ1-1 TRBV27 few - TGTGCCAGCAGGCTCAGTGGGGTCCGGGAGGCTTTCTTT CASRLSGVREAFF
TRBJ2-5 TRBV29-1 - TRBD1 TGCAGCGTTGAGTTTTGGACAGGGGGCCGGAAGACCCAGTACTTC CSVEFWTGGRKTQYF
TRBJ2-5 TRBV6-1 - TRBD2 TGTGCCAGCAGTGACGCTAGCGGGGGGGCGGAGACCCAGTACTTC CASSDASGGAETQYF
TRBJ1-5 TRBV2 once TRBD1 TGTGCCAGCTTCGCAGGGGGCTTCAGCAATCAGCCCCAGCATTTT CASFAGGFSNQPQHF
TRBJ1-6 TRBV6-5 - - TGTGCCAGCAGTGGATCACAGAGTTATAATTCACCCCTCCACTTT CASSGSQSYNSPLHF
TRBJ2-3 TRBV6-4 - - TGTGCCAGCAGTGGGTTGGAACGGGATACGCAGTATTTT CASSGLERDTQYF
TRBJ2-3 TRBV5-6 - - TGTGCCAGCCGCGTGTTGCAGGGGCCGGATACGCAGTATTTT CASRVLQGPDTQYF
TRBJ1-2 TRBV15 - - TGTGCCACCAGCAGAGAGAAGGCCCAATACTATGGCTACACCTTC CATSREKAQYYGYTF
TRBJ1-2 TRBV19 few - TGTGCCAGTAGTATGGGTTGGGACCCCAGAGTATATGGCTACACCTTC CASSMGWDPRVYGYTF
TRBJ1-3 TRBV19 - TRBD1 TGTGCCAGTAGGGGATCGCACAGGGGCCCTGGAAACACCATATATTTT CASRGSHRGPGNTIYF
TRBJ1-5 TRBV5-5 - - TGTGCCAGCAGCTTGGGAGGGGAGGTTCAGCCCCAGCATTTT CASSLGGEVQPQHF
TRBJ1-4 TRBV5-6 - TRBD1 TGTGCCAGCAGCTCGTATAAGCAGGGGGTTAATGAAAAACTGTTTTTT CASSSYKQGVNEKLFF
TRBJ1-1 TRBV2 - TRBD1 TGTGCCAGCAGCCCCGGACAGGGGAGAGAGGCTTTCTTT CASSPGQGREAFF
TRBJ2-1 TRBV6-5 - - TGTGCCAGCAGTTACCTGCCAGCCCACAATGAGCAGTTCTTC CASSYLPAHNEQFF
TRBJ2-5 TRBV9 - - TGTGCCAGCAGCGTAGGCTTTCAAGAGACCCAGTACTTC CASSVGFQETQYF
TRBJ2-3 TRBV27 - TRBD2 TGTGCCAGCACCCCATTGGGGACTAGCGTATCAGATACGCAGTATTTT CASTPLGTSVSDTQYF
TRBJ1-1 TRBV21-1 - - TGTGCCAGCAGCGACCAGGGGGGTCAAAGGGGTTCGGACACTGAAGCTTTCTTT CASSDQGGQRGSDTEAFF
TRBJ1-2 TRBV6-5 few - TGTGCCAGCAGTTACCAGGGGAGCTATGGCTACACCTTC CASSYQGSYGYTF
TRBJ1-1 TRBV7-9 - - TGTGCCAGCGCGACAGCCCCTGAAGCTTTCTTT CASATAPEAFF
TRBJ1-1 TRBV11-2 - - TGTGCCAGCAGCTTCCGCCCCGGGGAGAACACTGAAGCTTTCTTT CASSFRPGENTEAFF
TRBJ2-3 TRBV20-1 few - TGCAGTGCTAGAGTCCGGCAGGCGCAGTATTTT CSARVRQAQYF
TRBJ1-2 TRBV5-4 - TRBD1 TGTGCCAGCAGCTTCAACACCGGGACAGGGGGGAAAAACTATGGCTACACCTTC CASSFNTGTGGKNYGYTF
TRBJ2-4 TRBV2 - - TGTGCCAGCAGCCGGGACGGACTAGCCAAAAACATTCAGTACTTC CASSRDGLAKNIQYF
TRBJ1-5 TRBV2 once - TGTGCCAGCAAAGACTTCGGACAGAGCAATCAGCCCCAGCATTTT CASKDFGQSNQPQHF
TRBJ1-2 TRBV28 few - TGTGCCAGCAGTTTGAAGGCTAACTATGGCTACACCTTC CASSLKANYGYTF
TRBJ2-5 TRBV25-1 - TRBD2 TGTGCCAGCAGTGGGGGTAGCGGGGGGGCTCAAGAGACCCAGTACTTC CASSGGSGGAQETQYF
TRBJ2-2 TRBV15 - - TGTGCCACCAGCATCGGGGGGAACACCGGGGAGCTGTTTTTT CATSIGGNTGELFF
TRBJ1-2 TRBV29-1 few - TGCAGCGTTGGGCCCACAGGGACCTATGGCTACACCTTC CSVGPTGTYGYTF